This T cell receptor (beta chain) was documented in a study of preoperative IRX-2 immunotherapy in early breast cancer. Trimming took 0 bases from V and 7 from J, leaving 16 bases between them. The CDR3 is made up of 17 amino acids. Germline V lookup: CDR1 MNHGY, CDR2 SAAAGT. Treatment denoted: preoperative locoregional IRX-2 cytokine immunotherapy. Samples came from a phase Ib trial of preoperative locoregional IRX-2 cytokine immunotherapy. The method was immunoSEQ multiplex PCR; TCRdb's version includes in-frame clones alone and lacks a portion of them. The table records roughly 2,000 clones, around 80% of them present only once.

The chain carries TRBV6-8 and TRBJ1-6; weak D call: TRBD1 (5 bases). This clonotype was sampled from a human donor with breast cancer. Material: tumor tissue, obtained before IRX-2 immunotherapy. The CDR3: CASSYSIGQGGNSPLHF. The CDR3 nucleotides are TGTGCCAGCAGTTACTCGATCGGCCAGGGAGGGAATTCACCCCTCCACTTT.